This entry lists 28 T cell receptor beta chains sequenced from one sample in a study of human T cells and chemical hapten exposure. Time point denoted: patch test 1, 2 weeks after DPC sensitization. Treatment denoted: therapeutic diphenylcyclopropenone sensitization with weekly scalp DPC. TCRdb re-derived calls from the RACE reads in MiXCR, one entry per CDR3 protein. The table lists some 340,000 distinct CDR3 sequences, under 9% of them singletons, with 8% to 9% in the top ten. The source material was whole blood, sampled in connection with sensitization to the hapten diphenylcyclopropenone (DPC). The receptors here all came from a woman aged 18-29 years with alopecia areata. Some clones in this sample may be carry-over from other donors' samples.

This clonotype was detected only a few times. The CDR3, as DNA: TGTGCCAGCAGCTTTGCCAATCAGCCCCAGCATTTT. Its translation is CASSFANQPQHF. The chain carries TRBV7-9 and TRBJ1-5; D is ambiguous. CDR1 and CDR2 from the germline V gene are SEHNR and FQNEAQ (reference sequence). Trimming took 3 bases from V and 3 from J, leaving 3 bases between them. The CDR3 has 12 amino acids.

There are a few counts of this clonotype. V and J are TRBV20-1 and TRBJ1-6; D gene ambiguous. CDR3 length: 15 residues. Germline CDR1 and CDR2: DFQATT and SNEGSKA (reference sequence). The V end lost 3 bases, the J end lost 7 bases, and 16 bases lay between the germline ends. The CDR3 bases are TGCAGTGCTAGGGTACGCCCACAAGGGAATTCACCCCTCCACTTT. It codes for CSARVRPQGNSPLHF.

This clonotype was seen many times. The chain is built from TRBV27 and TRBJ2-7; TRBD1 matches 7 bases. V shed 0 bases, J shed 3 bases, and the junction held 5 bases outside the gene matches. The CDR3 extends over 15 amino acids. Germline CDR1 and CDR2: MNHEY and SMNVEV (reference sequence). The CDR3 DNA follows: TGTGCCAGCAGTTTATCGCGCGGACAGGTCTACGAGCAGTACTTC. Protein: CASSLSRGQVYEQYF.

This clonotype came up many times. The rearrangement uses TRBV18 and TRBJ1-4, with D tentatively TRBD1 (5 bases). Germline lookup yields CDR1 KGHSH and CDR2 LQKENI. V was pared by 5 bases and J by 5 bases, with 9 bases between. CDR3 length equals 13 residues. CDR3 sequence (DNA): TGTGCCAGCTCAGGGGGACGCAATGAAAAACTGTTTTTT. It encodes CASSGGRNEKLFF.

This clonotype was seen repeatedly, ten times or more. The V and J genes are TRBV9 and TRBJ2-1; D call uncertain. CDR1 and CDR2 (germline): SGDLS, YYNGEE. V dropped 0 bases and J dropped 0 bases, with 7 bases sitting between them. The CDR3 totals 15 residues. The DNA of the CDR3 is TGTGCCAGCAGCGTAGGGTCCCGCTCCTACAATGAGCAGTTCTTC. Its translation is CASSVGSRSYNEQFF.

The rearrangement links TRBV12-3 or TRBV12-4 to TRBJ1-1; D might be TRBD1 (5 bases). Trimming took off 2 bases at V and 6 bases at J, with 16 bases between the two ends. This CDR3 region has 15 residues. CDR3 sequence reads: CASSLTGSAGSEAFF. The DNA of the CDR3 is TGTGCCAGCAGTTTAACAGGATCGGCGGGATCTGAAGCTTTCTTT.

The table lists this clonotype with many counts. V and J are TRBV12-3 or TRBV12-4 and TRBJ2-3, with 9 bases matching TRBD2. The J segment lost 6 bases and the V segment lost 6 bases, leaving 10 bases of the junction unmatched. CDR3 size: 15 residues. CDR3 coding DNA: TGTGCCAGCAGCCTTACAGCGGGGGGAAGGGATACGCAGTATTTT. Protein sequence: CASSLTAGGRDTQYF.

The sample holds many counts of this clonotype. The chain carries TRBV9 and TRBJ2-3; no firm D call. Germline-derived CDR1 and CDR2 are SGDLS and YYNGEE. Trimming pared 3 bases from V and 2 bases from J, leaving 7 bases between. The CDR3 contains 13 residues. Written as DNA, the CDR3 is TGTGCCAGCAGCGCCCTAACCACAGATACGCAGTATTTT. It codes for CASSALTTDTQYF.

This clonotype was detected a few times. The V gene is TRBV2, the J gene TRBJ2-5; tentative D call: TRBD2 (6 bases). Germline loops: CDR1 SNHLY, CDR2 FYNNEI. This CDR3 contains 14 residues. The V and J ends lost 1 base and 7 bases respectively, with 13 bases between them. In DNA form, the CDR3 reads TGTGCCAGCAGTGAAGGCGTTTTCGGGGGGACCCAGTACTTC. Translated: CASSEGVFGGTQYF. The whole variable domain, remainder taken from reference TRBV2 and TRBJ2-5, is EPEVTQTPSHQVTQMGQEVILRCVPISNHLYFYWYRQILGQKVEFLVSFYNNEISEKSEIFDDQFSVERPDGSNFTLKIRSTKLEDSAMYFCASSEGVFGGTQYFGPGTRLLVL.

This clonotype was detected only a few times. The CDR3 is CSGTGLRGREAEAFF. The CDR3 DNA follows: TGCAGTGGCACCGGCCTTCGGGGCAGAGAGGCTGAAGCTTTCTTT. This chain joins TRBV20-1 and TRBJ1-1; tentatively, D is TRBD1 (5 bases). Germline V gene sequence: CDR1 DFQATT, CDR2 SNEGSKA (reference sequence). Trimming took off 7 bases at V and 6 bases at J, with 24 bases between the two ends. There are 15 residues in the CDR3.

The chain links TRBV3-1 to TRBJ2-1; D is perhaps TRBD1 (6 bases). The CDR3 is 12 amino acids. V lost 3 bases, J lost 9 bases, and 9 bases lay in between. Looked up from germline, CDR1 is LGHDT and CDR2 is YNNKEL (reference sequence). This chain's CDR3 is CASSHEGGEQFF. The CDR3 region has the DNA TGTGCCAGCAGCCACGAAGGGGGTGAGCAGTTCTTC.

This clonotype was observed many times. The CDR3 DNA reads as TGTGCCAGCAGTATGACAGGGGAAGGGCATGAGCAGTTCTTC. Translated, it gives CASSMTGEGHEQFF. The gene calls are TRBV2 and TRBJ2-1; TRBD1 agrees at 8 bases. J lost 8 bases, V lost 5 bases, and 8 bases had no gene match. CDR3 size: 14 residues. In germline, CDR1 is SNHLY, CDR2 FYNNEI.

The chain uses TRBV27 and TRBJ2-5; TRBD1 aligns across 10 bases. CDR1 is MNHEY and CDR2 is SMNVEV in the germline V gene (reference sequence). V lost 5 bases to trimming and J lost 4 bases; unmatched junction nucleotides: 4. This CDR3 is 14 amino acids long. DNA for the CDR3: TGTGCCAGCAGTCCACGGACAGGGGGAGAGACCCAGTACTTC. Its translation is CASSPRTGGETQYF.

This clonotype was seen many times. In DNA form, the CDR3 reads TGTGCCATCAGTGAGTCAGGGGACACTGAAGCTTTCTTT. The encoded protein is CAISESGDTEAFF. The rearrangement joins TRBV10-3 to TRBJ1-1, with D possibly being TRBD1 (5 bases). Looked up from germline, CDR1 is ENHRY and CDR2 is SYGVKD. CDR3 size: 13 residues. V lost 0 bases and J 3 bases, leaving 5 bases between the germline ends.

This clonotype was detected ten times or more. This chain links TRBV9 with TRBJ1-5, with D possibly being TRBD1 (5 bases). V was pared by 4 bases and J by 7 bases, with 21 bases between. Per germline, CDR1 SGDLS and CDR2 YYNGEE. There are 16 residues in the CDR3. The CDR3 sequence: CASSPLSGYRGQPQHF. CDR3 coding DNA: TGTGCCAGCAGCCCCTTGTCAGGATATAGGGGCCAGCCCCAGCATTTT. The whole variable domain, filled in from reference TRBV9 and TRBJ1-5, reads DSGVTQTPKHLITATGQRVTLRCSPRSGDLSVYWYQQSLDQGLQFLIQYYNGEERAKGNILERFSAQQFPDLHSELNLSSLELGDSALYFCASSPLSGYRGQPQHFGDGTRLSIL.

V and J are TRBV6-2 or TRBV6-3 and TRBJ2-2, with D possibly matching TRBD2 (6 bases). The CDR3 extends over 14 amino acids. V gave up 6 bases and J gave up 2 bases, with 10 bases separating them. Germline lookup yields CDR1 MNHEY and CDR2 SVGEGT. DNA for the CDR3: TGTGCCAGCAGCGGGACTCAAAACACCGGGGAGCTGTTTTTT. As protein: CASSGTQNTGELFF.

This clonotype was counted a few times. The rearrangement uses TRBV18 and TRBJ2-1, with no clear D. The CDR3 totals 11 residues. CDR1 is KGHSH and CDR2 is LQKENI in the germline V gene. Trimming removed 1 base at V and 7 bases at J, with 2 bases between. The CDR3 here is CASSPQNEQFF. CDR3 nucleotide sequence: TGTGCCAGCTCACCACAGAATGAGCAGTTCTTC.

This clonotype was detected only a few times. The chain combines TRBV28 with TRBJ1-1; D not resolved. CDR3 length: 14 residues. Deletions cut 6 bases from V and 0 bases from J, with 11 bases between. The germline V gene has CDR1 MDHEN and CDR2 SYDVKM. The CDR3 reads CASSHPVMNTEAFF. The CDR3 coding sequence is TGTGCCAGCAGCCACCCCGTCATGAACACTGAAGCTTTCTTT.

This clonotype was found a few times. The V and J genes are TRBV7-3 and TRBJ1-2; D possibly corresponds to TRBD1 (6 bases). CDR3 length equals 13 residues. V shed 2 bases and J shed 4 bases, with 8 bases lying between them. From germline, CDR1 is SGHTA and CDR2 FQGTGA. CDR3 in amino acids: CASSLGGRYGYTF. The CDR3 nucleotides are TGTGCCAGCAGCTTAGGGGGCCGCTATGGCTACACCTTC.

About this clonotype: The germline gene is not matched at one end of the junction; a read error may be the cause. V is TRBV12-3 or TRBV12-4 and J is TRBJ2-3; 10 positions match TRBD2. The CDR3 loop spans 15 amino acids. The DNA for the CDR3 is TGTGCCAGCACCAAGCGGGGGGGGACCACAGATATGCAGTATTTT. This gives the protein CASTKRGGTTDMQYF.

This clonotype was seen at least ten times. The chain carries TRBV5-1 and TRBJ1-2, with 8 bases fitting TRBD1. The CDR3 runs to 17 residues. The germline V gene has CDR1 SGHRS and CDR2 YFSETQ. Trimming cost V 0 bases and J 1 base; bases outside gene matches: 8. The CDR3 DNA reads TGCGCCAGCAGCTTGGCTCCAGGGGGCGATTTTAACTATGGCTACACCTTC. Encoded protein: CASSLAPGGDFNYGYTF.

This clonotype was counted ten times or more. V and J are TRBV3-1 and TRBJ1-2; no definite D call. The CDR3 totals 13 residues. Germline-derived CDR1 and CDR2 are LGHDT and YNNKEL (reference sequence). V was trimmed by 0 bases and J by 4 bases, leaving 6 bases between them. Here the CDR3 reads CASSQESLYGYTF. Written as DNA, the CDR3 is TGTGCCAGCAGCCAAGAATCCCTCTATGGCTACACCTTC.

The sample holds a few counts of this clonotype. This chain joins TRBV7-3 and TRBJ2-1; D remains unclear. Germline CDR1 is SGHTA and CDR2 is FQGTGA. V lost 2 bases and J lost 13, with 15 bases in between. This CDR3 region has 13 residues. CDR3 loop: CASSLARGSVQFF. The CDR3 nucleotides read TGTGCCAGCAGCTTAGCTCGTGGGTCCGTTCAGTTCTTC. Using reference TRBV7-3 and TRBJ2-1 for the parts outside the CDR3, the full variable domain is GAGVSQTPSNKVTEKGKYVELRCDPISGHTALYWYRQSLGQGPEFLIYFQGTGAADDSGLPNDRFFAVRPEGSVSTLKIQRTERGDSAVYLCASSLARGSVQFFGPGTRLTVL.

This chain connects TRBV28 to TRBJ1-1; the D is unclear. This CDR3 contains 12 residues. Germline assignment: CDR1 MDHEN and CDR2 SYDVKM. V lost 5 bases to trimming and J lost 5 bases, with 9 bases between them. CDR3 in amino acids: CASSISRTEAFF. DNA of the CDR3: TGTGCCAGCAGTATCAGCCGAACTGAAGCTTTCTTT.

The chain combines TRBV5-1 with TRBJ1-2, with D possibly TRBD1 on 5 matching bases. The V end was cut by 2 bases, the J end by 1 base, with 18 bases between. Germline loops: CDR1 SGHRS, CDR2 YFSETQ. CDR3 length: 17 residues. The CDR3 protein is CASSFWGDGKLNYGYTF. The CDR3 coding sequence is TGCGCCAGCAGCTTCTGGGGCGATGGGAAGCTTAACTATGGCTACACCTTC.

This clonotype was recorded once. The rearrangement uses TRBV12-3 or TRBV12-4 and TRBJ2-3, with a tentative D call TRBD2 (6 bases). The CDR3 totals 14 residues. V gave up 6 bases and J gave up 0 bases, with 10 bases separating them. CDR3 region: CASSGGYSTDTQYF. The CDR3 DNA reads as TGTGCCAGCAGCGGGGGATACAGCACAGATACGCAGTATTTT.

This clonotype was counted only a few times. The chain joins TRBV6-5 to TRBJ2-3; D gene uncertain. Germline V gene lookup returns CDR1 MNHEY and CDR2 SVGAGI. The CDR3 extends over 16 amino acids. V was shortened by 0 bases and J by 3 bases, with 13 bases between the two germline ends. CDR3 nucleotides: TGTGCCAGCAGTTACTCTGCCTCAATGGGGACAGATACGCAGTATTTT. It is translated as CASSYSASMGTDTQYF.

This clonotype was detected ten times or more. The chain combines TRBV27 with TRBJ1-1; D gene unclear. V was shortened by 10 bases and J by 4 bases, with 13 bases between the two germline ends. The CDR3 has 12 residues. From germline, CDR1 is MNHEY and CDR2 SMNVEV (reference sequence). CDR3 residues: CATGGVGTEAFF. The CDR3 DNA reads as TGTGCCACCGGCGGGGTCGGCACTGAAGCTTTCTTT.